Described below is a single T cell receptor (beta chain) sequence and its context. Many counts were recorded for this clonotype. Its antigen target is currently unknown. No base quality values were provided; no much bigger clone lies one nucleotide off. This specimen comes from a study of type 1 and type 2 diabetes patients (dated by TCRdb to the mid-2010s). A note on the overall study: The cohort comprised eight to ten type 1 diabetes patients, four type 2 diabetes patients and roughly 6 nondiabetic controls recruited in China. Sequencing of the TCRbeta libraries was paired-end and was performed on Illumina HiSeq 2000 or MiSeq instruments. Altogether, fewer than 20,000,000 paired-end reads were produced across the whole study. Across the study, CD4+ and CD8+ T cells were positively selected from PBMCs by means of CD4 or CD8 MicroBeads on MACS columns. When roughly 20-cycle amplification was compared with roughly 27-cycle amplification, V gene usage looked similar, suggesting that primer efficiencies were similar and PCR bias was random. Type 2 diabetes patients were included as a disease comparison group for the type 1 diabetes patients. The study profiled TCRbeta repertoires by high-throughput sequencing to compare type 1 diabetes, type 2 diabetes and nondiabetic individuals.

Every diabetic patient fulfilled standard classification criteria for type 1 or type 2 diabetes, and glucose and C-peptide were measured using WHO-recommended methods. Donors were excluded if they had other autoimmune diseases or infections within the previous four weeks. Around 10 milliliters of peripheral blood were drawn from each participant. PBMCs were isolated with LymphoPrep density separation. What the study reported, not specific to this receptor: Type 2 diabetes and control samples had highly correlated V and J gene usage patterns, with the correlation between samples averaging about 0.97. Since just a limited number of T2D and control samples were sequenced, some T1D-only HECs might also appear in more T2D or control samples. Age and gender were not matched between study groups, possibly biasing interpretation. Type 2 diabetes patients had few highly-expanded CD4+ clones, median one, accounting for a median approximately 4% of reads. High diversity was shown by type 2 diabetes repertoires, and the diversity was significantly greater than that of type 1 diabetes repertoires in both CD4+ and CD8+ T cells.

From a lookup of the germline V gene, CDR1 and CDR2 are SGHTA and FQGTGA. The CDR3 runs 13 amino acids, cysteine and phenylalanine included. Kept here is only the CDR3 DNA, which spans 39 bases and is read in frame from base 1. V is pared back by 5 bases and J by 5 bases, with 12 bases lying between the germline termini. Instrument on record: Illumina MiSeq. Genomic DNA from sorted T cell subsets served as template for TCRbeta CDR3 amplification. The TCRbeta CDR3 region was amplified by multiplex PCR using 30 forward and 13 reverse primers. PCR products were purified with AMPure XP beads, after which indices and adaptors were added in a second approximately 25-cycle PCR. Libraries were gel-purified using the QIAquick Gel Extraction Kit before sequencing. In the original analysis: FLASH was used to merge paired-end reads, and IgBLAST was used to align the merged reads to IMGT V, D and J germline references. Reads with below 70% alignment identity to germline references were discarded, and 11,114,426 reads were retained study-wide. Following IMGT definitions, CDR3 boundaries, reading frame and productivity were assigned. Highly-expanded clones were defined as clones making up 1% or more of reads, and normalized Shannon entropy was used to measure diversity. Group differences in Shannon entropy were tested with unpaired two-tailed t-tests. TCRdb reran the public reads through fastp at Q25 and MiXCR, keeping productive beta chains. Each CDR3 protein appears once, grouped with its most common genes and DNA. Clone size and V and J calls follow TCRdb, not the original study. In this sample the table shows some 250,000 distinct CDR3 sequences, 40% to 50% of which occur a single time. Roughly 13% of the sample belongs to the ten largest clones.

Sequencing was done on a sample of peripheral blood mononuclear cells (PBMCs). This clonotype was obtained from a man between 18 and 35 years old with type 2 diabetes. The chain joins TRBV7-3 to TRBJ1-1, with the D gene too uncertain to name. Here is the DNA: TGTGCCAGCAGCCGAACGGAGGTAACTGAAGCTTTCTTT. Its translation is CASSRTEVTEAFF. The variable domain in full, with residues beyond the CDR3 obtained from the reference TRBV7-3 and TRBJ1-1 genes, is GAGVSQTPSNKVTEKGKYVELRCDPISGHTALYWYRQSLGQGPEFLIYFQGTGAADDSGLPNDRFFAVRPEGSVSTLKIQRTERGDSAVYLCASSRTEVTEAFFGQGTRLTVV.